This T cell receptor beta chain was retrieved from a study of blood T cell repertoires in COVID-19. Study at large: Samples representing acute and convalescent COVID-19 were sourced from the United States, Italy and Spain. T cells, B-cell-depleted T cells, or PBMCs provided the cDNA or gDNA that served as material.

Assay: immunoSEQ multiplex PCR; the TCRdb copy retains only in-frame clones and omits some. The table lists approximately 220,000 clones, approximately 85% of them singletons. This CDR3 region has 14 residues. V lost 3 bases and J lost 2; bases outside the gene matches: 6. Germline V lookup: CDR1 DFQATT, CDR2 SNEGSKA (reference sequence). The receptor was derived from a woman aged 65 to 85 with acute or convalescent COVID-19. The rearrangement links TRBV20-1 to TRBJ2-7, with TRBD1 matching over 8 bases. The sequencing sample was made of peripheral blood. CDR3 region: CSASRTGPTYEQYF. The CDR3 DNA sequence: TGCAGTGCTAGTAGGACAGGGCCCACCTACGAGCAGTACTTC.